The clone carrying this TCR beta chain was counted once. The antigen remains undetermined. This sample is part of a study of T cell repertoires in cytomegalovirus infection. Study as a whole: The study used recently identified HLA-C-restricted and well-studied HLA-B-restricted CMV epitopes.

TCRdb ran MiXCR on the reads and lists one entry per CDR3 protein. The sample holds hundreds of thousands of distinct CDR3 sequences, 25% to 40% seen once. The germline V gene has CDR1 MNHEY and CDR2 SVGEGT. The CDR3 runs to 13 residues. V gave up 2 bases and J gave up 9 bases, with 10 bases separating them. Sequenced material: cultured CD8+ T cells from PBMCs, taken from culture after CMV antigen stimulation. The origin of this receptor is a human donor in good health (CMV status not recorded). Some clones in this sample may be carry-over from other donors' samples. The chain uses TRBV6-2 or TRBV6-3 and TRBJ2-2; D gene unclear. The CDR3 is CASSYPCERELFF. CDR3 nucleotides: TGTGCCAGCAGTTACCCTTGCGAAAGGGAGCTGTTTTTT.